The sequence of this TCR beta chain was determined in a study of cytomegalovirus exposure and HLA in healthy donors. The wider study: Of the donors genotyped, several hundred in all, over 80% fell in the Caucasian-associated ancestry cluster. The study's findings and limits: In a later analysis, specific HLA alleles were associated with some 16,000 TCR beta sequences at a 0.05 false discovery rate. Cytomegalovirus-associated TCR beta chains were listed, numbering approximately 150.

A remark on this clone: Its antigen is not identified.

V was shortened by 7 bases and J by 0 bases, with 19 bases between the two germline ends. CDR1 is LNHDA and CDR2 is SQIVND in the germline V gene (reference sequence). The CDR3 loop spans 17 amino acids. The PCR had 60 Vbeta and 13 Jbeta primers. Some clones are missing from TCRdb's copy, which holds only in-frame ones; the method was immunoSEQ multiplex PCR. The table has 150,000 to 200,000 clones, around four fifths seen once; the top ten hold around 3.1%. While unrecorded immune exposures were likely, the donors were nominally healthy when sampled. The sample taken for sequencing was PBMCs. This chain connects TRBV19 to TRBJ1-3, with D unclear. The receptor was isolated from a female donor in good health and CMV-seronegative. The CDR3 loop reads CASKGFEAADSGNTIYF. Here the CDR3 DNA reads TGTGCCAGTAAAGGTTTTGAGGCTGCCGACTCTGGAAACACCATATATTTT.